The subject of this entry is one T cell receptor beta chain. Its antigen is not known. Deletions cut 7 bases from V and 2 bases from J, with 14 bases between. Germline CDR1 is MNHEY and CDR2 is SVGAGI. The CDR3 is 14 amino acids. The data are from a study of radiotherapy plus CTLA-4 blockade in lung cancer. Study at large: Disease control was seen in 31% of patients, objective responses in roughly 17%.

Focal radiation and CTLA-4 blockade (ipilimumab) were tested in chemo-refractory metastatic non-small-cell lung cancer patients. Whole-study results and caveats: The authors reported that early blood T cell clone dynamics, with interferon-beta, best predicted response. After treatment with radiotherapy plus ipilimumab, TCR clones that came from the tumor expanded in blood.

This table comes from immunoSEQ multiplex PCR, and its TCRdb copy is limited to in-frame clones, with some not included. Among about 51,000 clones listed, about 76% were seen once. Sequencing used peripheral blood, obtained from a patient treated with radiotherapy plus ipilimumab. The sequence derives from a human donor with non-small cell lung cancer who had a complete response to radiotherapy plus ipilimumab. This rearrangement joins TRBV6-5 to TRBJ1-2; weak D call: TRBD1 (5 bases). CDR3 loop: CASTRGEGNYGYTF. CDR3 DNA: TGTGCCAGCACTCGCGGGGAGGGGAACTATGGCTACACCTTC.